This T cell receptor (beta chain) was identified during a study of PD-1 blockade in classical Hodgkin lymphoma. Notes on the study in general: Complete responders entered with baseline diversity on par with newly diagnosed patients, the results showed.

About this clone: Its specificity is not known.

Sequencing used immunoSEQ multiplex PCR; TCRdb keeps in-frame clones, though not all of them. The data hold about 110,000 clones, with 80% to 90% observed a single time. Each of the patients experienced relapse following autologous stem cell transplantation, and their brentuximab vedotin exposure differed. The germline CDR1 and CDR2 sequences are SGHRS and YFSETQ. Between the trimmed V and J ends, which lost 0 bases and 2 bases, there was a span of 6 bases. The CDR3 has 13 residues. J is TRBJ2-7 and V is TRBV5-1; D is unclear. The material was peripheral blood mononuclear cells (PBMCs), obtained before the second cycle of nivolumab. The source is a human donor with classical Hodgkin lymphoma. In DNA form, the CDR3 reads TGCGCCAGCAGCTTGGTCAGCACCTACGAGCAGTACTTC. Its translation: CASSLVSTYEQYF.